This T cell receptor (beta chain) was profiled in a study of T cells in Graves' hyperthyroidism and ophthalmopathy. Diagnosis relied on clinical symptoms, serum thyroxine and TRAb, thyroid ultrasound and orbital computed tomography. TCR beta CDR3 region amplification was performed from RNA transcripts. First-round RT-PCR targeting the TCR CDR3 was performed with the HTBI primer set. One entry per CDR3 protein results from TCRdb running MiXCR on the multiplex PCR reads. Of approximately 380,000 distinct CDR3 sequences in the sample, 18% were seen once. V was pared by 0 bases and J by 2 bases, with 15 bases between. The CDR3 length is 17 residues. CDR1 and CDR2 from the germline V gene are MNHEY and SVGAGI. This clonotype was found many times.

The sequence was obtained from a man between 18 and 35 years old with Graves' ophthalmopathy. Material for sequencing was blood. The chain joins TRBV6-5 to TRBJ2-3; no firm D call. The CDR3 DNA reads as TGTGCCAGCAGTTACTCTAGACTTAAGGGTTACACAGATACGCAGTATTTT. Protein: CASSYSRLKGYTDTQYF.